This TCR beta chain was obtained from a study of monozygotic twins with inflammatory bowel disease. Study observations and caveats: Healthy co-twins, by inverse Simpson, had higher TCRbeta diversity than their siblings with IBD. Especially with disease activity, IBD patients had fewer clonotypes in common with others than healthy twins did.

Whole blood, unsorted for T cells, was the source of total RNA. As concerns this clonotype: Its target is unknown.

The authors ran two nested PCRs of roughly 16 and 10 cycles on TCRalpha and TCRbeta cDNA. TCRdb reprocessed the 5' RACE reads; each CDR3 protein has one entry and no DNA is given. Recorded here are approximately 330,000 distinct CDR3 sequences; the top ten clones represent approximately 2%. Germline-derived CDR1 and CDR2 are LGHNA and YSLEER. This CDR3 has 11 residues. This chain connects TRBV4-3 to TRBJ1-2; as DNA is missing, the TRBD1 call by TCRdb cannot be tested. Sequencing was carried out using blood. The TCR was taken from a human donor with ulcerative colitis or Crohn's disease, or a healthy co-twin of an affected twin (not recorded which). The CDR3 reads CASSRGNGYTF.